A single sample is the source of the 18 T cell receptor beta chains below, sequenced in a study of T cell responses to AZD1222 COVID-19 vaccine. Generated by immunoSEQ multiplex PCR, the TCRdb table keeps only in-frame clones and is missing some. In the table there are about 160,000 clones, roughly nine tenths of which are singletons. Sequencing was performed on peripheral blood, taken on day 0 of AZD1222 vaccination. The receptors were gathered from an adult in good health.

The V gene is TRBV5-5, the J gene TRBJ1-6, with TRBD1 matching 7 bases. The germline V gene has CDR1 SGHKS and CDR2 YYEKEE (reference sequence). CDR3 length equals 14 residues. The V gene end was trimmed by 6 bases and the J gene end by 6 bases; junction bases not matched to a gene: 6. CDR3 amino acids: CASMRGQSNSPLHF. CDR3 nucleotides: TGTGCCAGCATGAGGGGGCAGAGTAATTCACCCCTCCACTTT.

The chain is built from TRBV4-2 and TRBJ1-6, with D tentatively TRBD1 (5 bases). V lost 0 bases and J lost 4, with 10 bases in between. The CDR3 is 16 residues long. Per the germline V gene, CDR1 is LGHNA and CDR2 is YNFKEQ. The CDR3 bases are TGTGCCAGCAGCCAAGAAGACAGAAAGTATAATTCACCCCTCCACTTT. It is translated as CASSQEDRKYNSPLHF.

The rearrangement uses TRBV15 and TRBJ1-2; tentatively, D is TRBD1 (5 bases). Trimming cost V 4 bases and J 2 bases, with 17 bases left between them. Germline values: CDR1 LNHNV, CDR2 YYDKDF (reference sequence). CDR3 length: 16 residues. CDR3: CATSTDRLTTNYGYTF. CDR3 DNA sequence: TGTGCCACCAGCACCGACAGACTTACTACCAACTATGGCTACACCTTC.

This chain uses TRBV6-4 with TRBJ2-2, with 7 bases matching TRBD1. The CDR3 extends over 14 amino acids. V lost 4 bases, J lost 5 bases, and 4 bases stayed unmatched. Germline V CDR1 and CDR2: MRHNA, SNTAGT. The CDR3: CASSAIQGTGELFF. The DNA of the CDR3 is TGTGCCAGCAGTGCCATACAGGGGACCGGGGAGCTGTTTTTT.

This clone was found once. V and J are TRBV6-6 and TRBJ2-2; 11 positions match TRBD1. Germline-derived CDR1 and CDR2 are MNHNY and SVGAGI (reference sequence). With 8 bases clipped from V and 5 bases from J, the junction kept 7 bases outside the gene matches. The CDR3 spans 15 residues. The CDR3 spells CASSRDRGDTGELFF. The CDR3 region has the DNA TGTGCCAGCTCTCGGGACAGGGGGGATACCGGGGAGCTGTTTTTT.

The chain links TRBV5-6 to TRBJ1-1, with TRBD1 matching over 8 bases. The CDR3 consists of 13 residues. V lost 2 bases and J lost 10; bases outside the gene matches: 7. Looked up from germline, CDR1 is SGHDT and CDR2 is YYEEEE. The CDR3, as DNA: TGTGCCAGCAGCTTTGGACAGGGAGGGCTAGCTTTCTTT. Its translation: CASSFGQGGLAFF.

This clone is a singleton in its sample. The V and J genes are TRBV5-1 and TRBJ2-1; D is undetermined. The V and J ends lost 0 bases and 5 bases respectively, with 12 bases between them. In germline, CDR1 is SGHRS, CDR2 YFSETQ. The CDR3 has 15 amino acids. This chain's CDR3 is CASSLAAPANNEQFF. The CDR3 DNA sequence: TGCGCCAGCAGCTTGGCCGCGCCGGCTAACAATGAGCAGTTCTTC.

The rearrangement uses TRBV5-1 and TRBJ2-3, with D possibly TRBD1 on 5 matching bases. The V end was cut by 2 bases, the J end by 2 bases, with 15 bases between. The CDR3 has 16 amino acids. Germline values: CDR1 SGHRS, CDR2 YFSETQ. DNA for the CDR3: TGCGCCAGCAGCTTCAGGCAGGGTACGCTCACAGATACGCAGTATTTT. Translating it yields CASSFRQGTLTDTQYF.

CDR3 sequence (DNA): TGTGCCAGCAGCTTGGCGGGACAGGGGTTTTCTGGGGCCAACGTCCTGACTTTC. Translated, it gives CASSLAGQGFSGANVLTF. The chain joins TRBV5-4 to TRBJ2-6; 10 bases map to TRBD1. Unmatched junction bases numbered 4, after V lost 0 bases and J lost 1 base. Germline loops: CDR1 SGHNT, CDR2 YYREEE (reference sequence). CDR3 length equals 18 residues. Looking up the rest from reference TRBV5-4 and TRBJ2-6 gives the full variable domain: ETGVTQSPTHLIKTRGQQVTLRCSSQSGHNTVSWYQQALGQGPQFIFQYYREEENGRGNFPPRFSGLQFPNYSSELNVNALELDDSALYLCASSLAGQGFSGANVLTFGAGSRLTVL.

Details on this clone: Mismatch with germline at one junction end may stem from a read error. This rearrangement joins TRBV30 to TRBJ2-7; D unresolved. Germline CDR1 is GTSNPN and CDR2 is SVGIG (reference sequence). CDR3 size: 14 residues. CDR3 region: CAWSVPYLSHEQYF. CDR3 DNA: TGTGCCTGGAGTGTGCCTTACCTCTCCCACGAGCAGTACTTC.

This clone was recorded only once. The rearrangement joins TRBV7-9 to TRBJ1-3; weak D call: TRBD1 (5 bases). Trimming stripped 6 bases from V and 1 base from J, with 16 bases between. Germline V lookup: CDR1 SEHNR, CDR2 FQNEAQ (reference sequence). CDR3 length: 16 residues. For the CDR3, the DNA is TGTGCCAGCAGTCGACAGTTAGTGCGGTCTGGAAACACCATATATTTT. Amino acids: CASSRQLVRSGNTIYF. The variable domain in full, completed from reference TRBV7-9 and TRBJ1-3, reads DTGVSQNPRHKITKRGQNVTFRCDPISEHNRLYWYRQTLGQGPEFLTYFQNEAQLEKSRLLSDRFSAERPKGSFSTLEIQRTEQGDSAMYLCASSRQLVRSGNTIYFGEGSWLTVV.

The rearrangement joins TRBV28 to TRBJ2-6; tentative D call: TRBD1 (7 bases). Germline lookup yields CDR1 MDHEN and CDR2 SYDVKM. This CDR3 contains 18 residues. Between the trimmed V and J ends, which lost 5 bases and 0 bases, there was a span of 17 bases. The CDR3 is CASSGGGTANSGANVLTF. The CDR3 DNA follows: TGTGCCAGCAGTGGAGGCGGGACAGCAAACTCTGGGGCCAACGTCCTGACTTTC.

The chain carries TRBV12-5 and TRBJ2-1; D possibly corresponds to TRBD2 (5 bases). The CDR3 covers 16 residues. V lost 0 bases and J lost 6, with 15 bases in between. The germline V gene encodes CDR1 LGHNT and CDR2 FRNRAP. The CDR3 is CASGLVLESGINEQFF. In DNA, the CDR3 is TGTGCTAGTGGTTTGGTATTAGAATCGGGAATCAATGAGCAGTTCTTC.

The rearrangement links TRBV7-2 to TRBJ2-1, with a possible D match to TRBD1 (6 bases). CDR1 is SGHTA, CDR2 FQGNSA, per germline. This CDR3 has 14 residues. Trimming cost V 2 bases and J 8 bases, with 13 bases left between them. CDR3 region: CASSLRTVGDEQFF. The CDR3 coding sequence is TGTGCCAGCAGCTTACGGACAGTGGGGGATGAGCAGTTCTTC.

J is TRBJ1-2 and V is TRBV28; 7 bases fit TRBD1. V was pared by 9 bases and J by 4 bases, with 8 bases of the junction left unmatched. Per the germline V gene, CDR1 is MDHEN and CDR2 is SYDVKM. CDR3 length: 13 residues. CDR3 DNA: TGTGCCAGTTCGACAGGGCCTCCCTATGGCTACACCTTC. It is translated as CASSTGPPYGYTF.

The genes are TRBV28 and TRBJ1-2; the D is unclear. CDR1 MDHEN and CDR2 SYDVKM come from the germline V gene. V was clipped by 7 bases and J by 1 base, with 16 bases between them. This CDR3 contains 15 residues. CDR3 protein: CASTYQARRNYGYTF. In DNA, the CDR3 is TGTGCCAGCACTTATCAGGCCAGGCGTAACTATGGCTACACCTTC.

The rearrangement links TRBV9 to TRBJ2-7; possibly TRBD2 for D (5 bases). The germline V and J ends were trimmed by 5 bases and 4 bases, with 10 bases remaining between them. CDR3 size: 12 residues. CDR1 and CDR2 (germline): SGDLS, YYNGEE. The CDR3 sequence is CASRRRGYEQYF. CDR3 DNA sequence: TGTGCCAGCAGGCGCCGGGGTTACGAGCAGTACTTC.

The chain combines TRBV7-3 with TRBJ1-2; 9 bases agree with TRBD1. The CDR3 runs 14 residues. J lost 8 bases, V lost 5 bases, and 9 bases had no gene match. Germline V lookup: CDR1 SGHTA, CDR2 FQGTGA. The DNA for the CDR3 is TGTGCCAGCAGCCCCGGACAGGGGTCTATCGGCTACACCTTC. Amino acids: CASSPGQGSIGYTF. The entire variable domain, with the rest obtained from reference TRBV7-3 and TRBJ1-2, is as follows: GAGVSQTPSNKVTEKGKYVELRCDPISGHTALYWYRQSLGQGPEFLIYFQGTGAADDSGLPNDRFFAVRPEGSVSTLKIQRTERGDSAVYLCASSPGQGSIGYTFGSGTRLTVV.